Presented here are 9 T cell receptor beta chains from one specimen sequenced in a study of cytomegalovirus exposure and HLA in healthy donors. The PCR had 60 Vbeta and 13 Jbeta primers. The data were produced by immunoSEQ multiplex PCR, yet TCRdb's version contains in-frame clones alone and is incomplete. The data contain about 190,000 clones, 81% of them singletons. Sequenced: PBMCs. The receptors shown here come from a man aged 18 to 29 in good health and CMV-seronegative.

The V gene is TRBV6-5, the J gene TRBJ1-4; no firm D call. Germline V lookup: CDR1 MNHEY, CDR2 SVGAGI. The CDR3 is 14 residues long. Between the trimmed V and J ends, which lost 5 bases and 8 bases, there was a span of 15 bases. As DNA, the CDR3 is TGTGCCAGCAGTGAAATGATTACTAGGGAAAAACTGTTTTTT. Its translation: CASSEMITREKLFF.

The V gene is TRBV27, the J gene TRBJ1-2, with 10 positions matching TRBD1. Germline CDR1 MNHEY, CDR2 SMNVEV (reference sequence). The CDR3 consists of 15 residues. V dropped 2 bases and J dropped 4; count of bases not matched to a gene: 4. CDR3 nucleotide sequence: TGTGCCAGCAGTTTAAAGGGGACAGGGGCCTATGGCTACACCTTC. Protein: CASSLKGTGAYGYTF.

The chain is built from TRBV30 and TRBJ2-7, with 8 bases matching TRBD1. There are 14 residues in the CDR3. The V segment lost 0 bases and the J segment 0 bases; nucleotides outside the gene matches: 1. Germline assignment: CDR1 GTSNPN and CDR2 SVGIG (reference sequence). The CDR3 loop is CAWSVGTGSYEQYF. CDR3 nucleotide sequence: TGTGCCTGGAGTGTAGGGACAGGCTCCTACGAGCAGTACTTC.

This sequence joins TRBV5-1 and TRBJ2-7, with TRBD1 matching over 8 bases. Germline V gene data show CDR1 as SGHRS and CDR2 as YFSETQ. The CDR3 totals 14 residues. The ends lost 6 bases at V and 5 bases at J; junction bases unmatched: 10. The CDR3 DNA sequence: TGCGCCAGCACAAGTAACGACAGGGGCAACGAGCAGTACTTC. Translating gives CASTSNDRGNEQYF.

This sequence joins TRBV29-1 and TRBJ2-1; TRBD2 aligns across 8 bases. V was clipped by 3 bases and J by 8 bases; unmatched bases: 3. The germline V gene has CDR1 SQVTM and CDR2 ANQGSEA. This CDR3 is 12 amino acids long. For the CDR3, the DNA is TGCAGCGTTGATGGGACTAGGTATGAGCAGTTCTTC. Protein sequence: CSVDGTRYEQFF.

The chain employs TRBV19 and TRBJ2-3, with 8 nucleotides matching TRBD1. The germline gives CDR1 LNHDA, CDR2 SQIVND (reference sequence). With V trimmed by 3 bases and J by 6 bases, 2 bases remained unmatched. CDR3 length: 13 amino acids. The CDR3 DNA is TGTGCCAGTAGTATGCAGGGGGCGGATACGCAGTATTTT. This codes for CASSMQGADTQYF.

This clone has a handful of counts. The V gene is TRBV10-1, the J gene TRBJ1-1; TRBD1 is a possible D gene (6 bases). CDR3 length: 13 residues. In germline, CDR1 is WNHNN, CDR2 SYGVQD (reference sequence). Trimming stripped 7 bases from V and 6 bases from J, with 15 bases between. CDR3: CASKLTGSAEAFF. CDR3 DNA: TGCGCCAGCAAGTTAACAGGGAGCGCTGAAGCTTTCTTT.

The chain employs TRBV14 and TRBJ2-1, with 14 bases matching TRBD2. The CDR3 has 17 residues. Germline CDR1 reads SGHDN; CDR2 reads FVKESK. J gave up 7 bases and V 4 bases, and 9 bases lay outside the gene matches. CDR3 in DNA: TGTGCCAGCAGCCCCTCCTCGGGACTAGCGGGAGTAAATGAGCAGTTCTTC. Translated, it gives CASSPSSGLAGVNEQFF. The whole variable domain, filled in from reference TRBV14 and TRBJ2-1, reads EAGVTQFPSHSVIEKGQTVTLRCDPISGHDNLYWYRRVMGKEIKFLLHFVKESKQDESGMPNNRFLAERTGGTYSTLKVQPAELEDSGVYFCASSPSSGLAGVNEQFFGPGTRLTVL.

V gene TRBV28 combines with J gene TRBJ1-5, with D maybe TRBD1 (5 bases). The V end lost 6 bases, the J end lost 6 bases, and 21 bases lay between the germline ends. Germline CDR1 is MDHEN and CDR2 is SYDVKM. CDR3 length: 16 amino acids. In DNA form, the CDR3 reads TGTGCCAGCAGCCAAGCGGGGCTCCGGGGCCCTCAGCCCCAGCATTTT. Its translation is CASSQAGLRGPQPQHF. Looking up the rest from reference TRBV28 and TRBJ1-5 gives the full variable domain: DVKVTQSSRYLVKRTGEKVFLECVQDMDHENMFWYRQDPGLGLRLIYFSYDVKMKEKGDIPEGYSVSREKKERFSLILESASTNQTSMYLCASSQAGLRGPQPQHFGDGTRLSIL.